Here is one TCR beta chain with its context. What it binds is unknown. One end of the junction varies from germline; a read error may be responsible. Per the germline V gene, CDR1 is DFQATT and CDR2 is SNEGSKA (reference sequence). CDR3 length equals 15 residues. TCRbeta libraries were built with three rounds of nested PCR, modified from ARM-PCR. MiXCR, applied by TCRdb to the multiplex PCR reads, yields one record per CDR3 protein. The sample lists roughly 150,000 distinct CDR3 sequences; 66% were seen once. This sample was included in a study of tumor and adjacent non-tumor tissue in lung cancer. Turning to the study itself: On average, productive TCRbeta reads reached around 4 million per sample. Study conclusions and caveats: Significantly higher TCR diversity was found in tumor than normal lung.

RNA was extracted from bulk tissue without any cell sorting. The chain has TRBV20-1 and TRBJ2-1; D ambiguous. The specimen was lung tumor tissue. The sequence was collected from a man aged 55-75 years with small cell lung cancer. DNA of the CDR3: TGCAGTGCTGGGTCGGTTAATGAGGCCTACATTGAGCAGTTCTTC. This gives the protein CSAGSVNEAYIEQFF.